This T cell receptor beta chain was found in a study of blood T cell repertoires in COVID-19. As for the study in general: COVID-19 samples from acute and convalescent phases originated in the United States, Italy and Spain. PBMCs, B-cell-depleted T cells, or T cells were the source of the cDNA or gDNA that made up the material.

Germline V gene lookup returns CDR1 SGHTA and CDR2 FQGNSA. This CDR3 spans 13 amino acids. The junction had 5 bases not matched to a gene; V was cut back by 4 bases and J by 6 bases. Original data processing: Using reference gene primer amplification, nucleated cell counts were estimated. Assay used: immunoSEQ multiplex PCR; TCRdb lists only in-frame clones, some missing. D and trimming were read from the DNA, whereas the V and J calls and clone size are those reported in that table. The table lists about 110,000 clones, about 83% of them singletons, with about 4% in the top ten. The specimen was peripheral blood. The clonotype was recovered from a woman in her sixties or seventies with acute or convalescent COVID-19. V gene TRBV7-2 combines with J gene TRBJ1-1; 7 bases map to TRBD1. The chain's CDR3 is CASSSAGGPEAFF. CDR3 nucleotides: TGTGCCAGCAGCTCAGCAGGGGGTCCTGAAGCTTTCTTT.